This TCR beta chain emerged from a study of cytomegalovirus exposure and HLA in healthy donors. CDR3 length: 15 amino acids. The V end lost 5 bases, the J end lost 0 bases, and 8 bases lay between the germline ends. Germline-derived CDR1 and CDR2 are SGHNT and YENEEA. The PCR made use of 60 Vbeta and 13 Jbeta primers. The method was immunoSEQ multiplex PCR; TCRdb's version includes in-frame clones alone and lacks a portion of them. The sample yields more than 100,000 clones, over 65% seen once. This sequence originates from a young woman in good health and CMV-seropositive. This chain links TRBV11-3 with TRBJ2-6, with D possibly matching TRBD1 (5 bases). Material for sequencing was PBMCs. The CDR3 coding sequence is TGTGCCAGCAGCCGTGACAGCTCTGGGGCCAACGTCCTGACTTTC. This codes for CASSRDSSGANVLTF.